The 25 T cell receptor beta chains below all came from one sample that was sequenced in a study of siplizumab effects on memory and regulatory T cells. This table comes from immunoSEQ multiplex PCR, and its TCRdb copy is limited to in-frame clones, with some not included. The sample carries approximately 97,000 clones, roughly 92% recorded once. Sequencing used CD4+ T cells sorted from blood. Receptors originate from a human donor in good health.

This chain joins TRBV13 and TRBJ2-7; TRBD2 aligns across 7 bases. The germline gives CDR1 PRHDT, CDR2 FYEKMQ (reference sequence). CDR3 length equals 15 residues. V lost 5 bases, J lost 2 bases, and 9 bases stayed unmatched. The CDR3 protein is CASSPKSGTPYEQYF. Written as DNA, the CDR3 is TGTGCCAGCAGCCCGAAGAGCGGGACTCCCTACGAGCAGTACTTC.

The chain recombines TRBV5-5 with TRBJ2-7; D is unresolved. The germline gives CDR1 SGHKS, CDR2 YYEKEE (reference sequence). CDR3 length equals 14 residues. V lost 2 bases and J lost 6, with 15 bases in between. As DNA, the CDR3 is TGTGCCAGCAGCTTTTCGCTAGGAGCGTTCGAGCAGTACTTC. It is translated as CASSFSLGAFEQYF.

V is TRBV2 and J is TRBJ1-1; D may be TRBD1 (5 bases). Trimming removed 5 bases at V and 1 base at J, with 11 bases between. The CDR3 covers 14 residues. Germline CDR1 reads SNHLY; CDR2 reads FYNNEI. The CDR3 sequence is CASSSGPGNTEAFF. CDR3 coding DNA: TGTGCCAGCAGTTCGGGACCCGGGAACACTGAAGCTTTCTTT.

This chain connects TRBV19 to TRBJ2-1; D not resolved. The CDR3 extends over 14 amino acids. Between the trimmed V and J ends, which lost 7 bases and 8 bases, there was a span of 18 bases. Germline assignment: CDR1 LNHDA and CDR2 SQIVND (reference sequence). CDR3 region: CASKTDPSSYEQFF. CDR3 coding DNA: TGTGCCAGTAAGACTGACCCCTCATCTTATGAGCAGTTCTTC.

V usage is TRBV5-8 and J usage is TRBJ1-5, with 9 bases that match TRBD1. The germline V gene has CDR1 SGHTS and CDR2 YDEGEE. The junction had 11 bases not matched to a gene; V was cut back by 3 bases and J by 1 base. This CDR3 is built from 18 residues. As DNA, the CDR3 is TGTGCCAGCAGCTCCCCCGGGACAGGGCCTTGGAGCAATCAGCCCCAGCATTTT. This sequence encodes CASSSPGTGPWSNQPQHF.

This clone was picked up a small number of times. V is TRBV11-1 and J is TRBJ2-1; D perhaps matches TRBD2 (6 bases). Germline assignment: CDR1 SGHAT and CDR2 FQDESV (reference sequence). The CDR3 has 15 amino acids. Trimming removed 1 base at V and 9 bases at J, with 16 bases between. CDR3 sequence: CASSLDGSRVSEQFF. In nucleotides, the CDR3 is TGTGCCAGCAGCTTAGACGGGAGCCGGGTCAGTGAGCAGTTCTTC.

The chain is built from TRBV7-9 and TRBJ2-7; D is unclear. V lost 0 bases, J lost 5 bases, and 8 bases lay in between. CDR3 size: 13 residues. Germline V gives CDR1 SEHNR, CDR2 FQNEAQ (reference sequence). The CDR3 DNA is TGTGCCAGCAGCTTAGCTCAAACTCACGAGCAGTACTTC. This codes for CASSLAQTHEQYF.

The chain combines TRBV7-8 with TRBJ2-1; perhaps D is TRBD1 or TRBD2 (5 bases each). Trimming removed 1 base at V and 6 bases at J, with 28 bases between. Germline assignment: CDR1 SGHVS and CDR2 FQNEAQ. CDR3 length equals 20 residues. The CDR3 loop is CASSLVLGTGSSARSNEQFF. The CDR3 DNA reads as TGTGCCAGCAGCTTAGTGCTCGGGACGGGGTCGAGCGCTAGGTCCAATGAGCAGTTCTTC.

This clone was seen only once. CDR3 sequence reads: CASSPVGSNQPQHF. The CDR3 DNA is TGTGCCAGCAGTCCGGTTGGTAGCAATCAGCCCCAGCATTTT. The V gene is TRBV7-9, the J gene TRBJ1-5; the D is unclear. V gave up 6 bases and J gave up 0 bases, with 9 bases separating them. The germline V gene has CDR1 SEHNR and CDR2 FQNEAQ (reference sequence). This CDR3 has 14 amino acids.

The V and J genes are TRBV4-1 and TRBJ2-7; 9 positions match TRBD1. Germline CDR1 MGHRA, CDR2 YSYEKL. V was clipped by 2 bases and J by 4 bases; unmatched bases: 9. The CDR3 has 16 amino acids. The CDR3 protein is CASSQNAQGAKYEQYF. The CDR3 DNA follows: TGCGCCAGCAGCCAAAACGCACAGGGGGCAAAGTACGAGCAGTACTTC.

This clone has just one count. The chain has TRBV6-1 and TRBJ1-2; D unresolved. CDR1 MNHNS and CDR2 SASEGT come from the germline V gene. The V end was cut by 4 bases, the J end by 1 base, with 25 bases between. The CDR3 runs 19 residues. The CDR3 sequence is CASSVERTYGKRNNYGYTF. CDR3 nucleotides: TGTGCCAGCAGTGTAGAAAGGACGTATGGAAAGCGCAATAACTATGGCTACACCTTC.

CDR3 DNA sequence: TGTGCCAGCAGCCCGAACAGGGGTGTTGAAAAACTGTTTTTT. Its translation: CASSPNRGVEKLFF. The rearrangement links TRBV7-2 to TRBJ1-4; 7 nucleotides match TRBD1. The V segment lost 5 bases and the J segment 7 bases; nucleotides outside the gene matches: 7. CDR1 is SGHTA, CDR2 FQGNSA, per germline. The CDR3 contains 14 residues.

This clone has only one observation. The chain links TRBV28 to TRBJ2-1; D is uncertain. Trimming removed 4 bases from V and 6 bases from J, with 19 bases in between. This CDR3 has 16 residues. Per germline, CDR1 MDHEN and CDR2 SYDVKM. This CDR3 reads CASSSYSFLGINEQFF. The CDR3 DNA sequence: TGTGCCAGCAGTTCGTACTCATTTTTGGGCATCAATGAGCAGTTCTTC.

The CDR3 DNA follows: TGTGCCAGCAGCTTGGTTGGACAGGGGTCTTCCGAAAAACTGTTTTTT. Translated: CASSLVGQGSSEKLFF. The chain combines TRBV5-6 with TRBJ1-4; 9 nucleotides line up with TRBD1. V shed 0 bases, J shed 8 bases, and the junction held 8 bases outside the gene matches. The CDR3 is made up of 16 amino acids. Germline CDR1 SGHDT, CDR2 YYEEEE.

This chain uses TRBV7-6 with TRBJ2-3; D is unresolved. The germline CDR1 and CDR2 sequences are SGHVS and FNYEAQ. CDR3 length equals 16 residues. Trimming took off 5 bases at V and 5 bases at J, with 20 bases between the two ends. CDR3 sequence: CASSAMQVWGLDTQYF. As DNA, the CDR3 is TGTGCCAGCAGCGCGATGCAGGTTTGGGGTTTAGATACGCAGTATTTT.

The chain carries TRBV2 and TRBJ2-5; TRBD1 aligns across 11 bases. V lost 6 bases and J lost 1; bases outside the gene matches: 4. Germline assignment: CDR1 SNHLY and CDR2 FYNNEI. The CDR3 extends over 15 amino acids. CDR3 coding DNA: TGTGCCAGCAGAATGGACAGGGGGCCCCAAGAGACCCAGTACTTC. Residues: CASRMDRGPQETQYF.

V and J are TRBV30 and TRBJ1-1; tentatively, D is TRBD1 (5 bases). The germline gives CDR1 GTSNPN, CDR2 SVGIG (reference sequence). Trimming stripped 0 bases from V and 0 bases from J, with 17 bases between. CDR3 length: 17 residues. CDR3 loop: CAWSVSPRQFMNTEAFF. The CDR3 nucleotides are TGTGCCTGGAGTGTATCCCCCCGACAGTTCATGAACACTGAAGCTTTCTTT.

CDR3 sequence reads: CASKGSYEQYF. Here the CDR3 DNA reads TGTGCCAGCAAGGGCTCCTACGAGCAGTACTTC. The V gene is TRBV28, the J gene TRBJ2-7; no reliable D call. This CDR3 is built from 11 residues. Germline V gives CDR1 MDHEN, CDR2 SYDVKM. V lost 7 bases and J 0 bases, leaving 4 bases between the germline ends. Full variable domain (remainder filled in from reference TRBV28 and TRBJ2-7): DVKVTQSSRYLVKRTGEKVFLECVQDMDHENMFWYRQDPGLGLRLIYFSYDVKMKEKGDIPEGYSVSREKKERFSLILESASTNQTSMYLCASKGSYEQYFGPGTRLTVT.

The V call is TRBV19, the J call TRBJ2-7; 9 bases fit TRBD1. The CDR3 totals 15 residues. CDR1 and CDR2 (germline): LNHDA, SQIVND (reference sequence). Trimming took 4 bases from V and 2 from J; bases not matched to a gene: 6. CDR3 DNA: TGTGCCAGTAGTAGGAAAACAGGGGGCCCCTACGAGCAGTACTTC. Translating gives CASSRKTGGPYEQYF.

V usage is TRBV7-2 and J usage is TRBJ2-7, with unresolved D. V shed 1 base and J shed 0 bases, with 13 bases lying between them. The CDR3 consists of 16 residues. Germline V gives CDR1 SGHTA, CDR2 FQGNSA. CDR3 amino acids: CASSLDLRPSSYEQYF. The CDR3 DNA follows: TGTGCCAGCAGCTTAGATTTGCGGCCTAGCTCCTACGAGCAGTACTTC.

This clone came up once. V usage is TRBV7-9 and J usage is TRBJ2-7; D gene ambiguous. This CDR3 is built from 14 residues. V lost 1 base to trimming and J lost 2 bases, with 9 bases between them. Germline CDR1 is SEHNR and CDR2 is FQNEAQ (reference sequence). CDR3: CASSLGGSTYEQYF. Here the CDR3 DNA reads TGTGCCAGCAGCTTAGGAGGATCGACCTACGAGCAGTACTTC. The entire variable domain, with the rest obtained from reference TRBV7-9 and TRBJ2-7, is as follows: DTGVSQNPRHKITKRGQNVTFRCDPISEHNRLYWYRQTLGQGPEFLTYFQNEAQLEKSRLLSDRFSAERPKGSFSTLEIQRTEQGDSAMYLCASSLGGSTYEQYFGPGTRLTVT.

This sequence joins TRBV5-4 and TRBJ2-3; 12 nucleotides line up with TRBD2. J lost 3 bases, V lost 4 bases, and 6 bases had no gene match. The CDR3 has 16 residues. From germline, CDR1 is SGHNT and CDR2 YYREEE (reference sequence). The CDR3, as DNA: TGTGCCAGCAGCCTCCTAGCGGGAGGGCCAACAGATACGCAGTATTTT. It codes for CASSLLAGGPTDTQYF. Full variable domain (remainder filled in from reference TRBV5-4 and TRBJ2-3): ETGVTQSPTHLIKTRGQQVTLRCSSQSGHNTVSWYQQALGQGPQFIFQYYREEENGRGNFPPRFSGLQFPNYSSELNVNALELDDSALYLCASSLLAGGPTDTQYFGPGTRLTVL.

The chain uses TRBV11-2 and TRBJ1-3; weak D call: TRBD1 (5 bases). Germline CDR1 and CDR2: SGHAT and FQNNGV. The CDR3 has 15 amino acids. Trimming pared 1 base from V and 4 bases from J, leaving 11 bases between. Here the CDR3 DNA reads TGTGCCAGCAGCTTAGCACGCGGGGCCGGAAACACCATATATTTT. This translates into CASSLARGAGNTIYF.

In its sample, this clone was seen a few times. The V gene is TRBV19, the J gene TRBJ2-7; 7 nucleotides align to TRBD2. Germline CDR1 and CDR2: LNHDA and SQIVND (reference sequence). This CDR3 has 15 residues. With 0 bases clipped from V and 7 bases from J, the junction kept 9 bases outside the gene matches. The CDR3 region is CASSIDGRGSGEQYF. The CDR3 nucleotides read TGTGCCAGTAGTATAGATGGGAGGGGATCAGGGGAGCAGTACTTC. Full variable domain (missing parts from reference TRBV19 and TRBJ2-7): DGGITQSPKYLFRKEGQNVTLSCEQNLNHDAMYWYRQDPGQGLRLIYYSQIVNDFQKGDIAEGYSVSREKKESFPLTVTSAQKNPTAFYLCASSIDGRGSGEQYFGPGTRLTVT.

This chain joins TRBV5-1 and TRBJ2-2; 7 bases agree with TRBD1. There are 16 residues in the CDR3. From germline, CDR1 is SGHRS and CDR2 YFSETQ. Germline trimming cut 3 bases from V and 5 bases from J; bases unmatched to any gene: 10. In DNA form, the CDR3 reads TGCGCCAGCAGCTGGGGACAGATTGCGAGGACCGGGGAGCTGTTTTTT. Translation: CASSWGQIARTGELFF.